This T cell receptor (beta chain) was captured in a study of PD-1 blockade in classical Hodgkin lymphoma (dated by TCRdb to 2019 to 2021). Regarding the complete study: Nivolumab dosing was 3 mg/kg intravenously every 2 weeks, continuing until either disease progression or unacceptable toxicity. To define a peripheral blood immune signature of response to PD-1 blockade in classical Hodgkin lymphoma, the study combined TCR beta sequencing with CyTOF. Points the paper makes about the study in general: Diversity was lower in patients who began nivolumab less than 1 year after ASCT, so these patients were left out of later analyses to avoid confounding by immune reconstitution. The study was limited to a single clinical trial cohort, and causes of repertoire differences, possibly disease activity or prior therapy, remained undefined. Baseline TCR diversity was reported as lower in newly diagnosed patients than in healthy donors, and lower still in relapsed/refractory patients. CD4+ but not CD8+ TCR diversity rose significantly by C4D1 (p=0.0027 vs p=0.16), most apparent in complete responders (p=0.02). Trial patients achieving complete response had baseline diversity similar to newly diagnosed patients, whereas partial responders and progressors had significantly lower diversity.

In light of the paper, this sample's time point label describes: cycle 2 day 1 (C2D1) of nivolumab. Every trial patient had relapsed after autologous stem cell transplantation, and cohorts A, B and C differed in prior brentuximab vedotin exposure. The trial cohort comprised some 60 patients with relapsed/refractory classical Hodgkin lymphoma whose best overall responses were complete response, partial response or progressive disease. Single-agent nivolumab was administered to trial patients in the multi-cohort phase II CheckMate 205 trial. An independent review committee assessed best overall response using the 2007 International Working Group response criteria. Trial PBMCs were collected just before the start of nivolumab (C1D1) and during therapy at cycle 2 day 1 and cycle 4 day 1. Peripheral blood was collected in 8 mL Vacutainer Cell Preparation Tubes, from which PBMCs were isolated by centrifugation and then cryopreserved.

The CDR3 runs 10 residues from the cysteine to the phenylalanine. Here the CDR3 DNA is all that survives: 30 bases in frame from base 1. Trimming costs V 5 bases and J 6 bases, and their ends lie 7 bases apart. The germline V gene (reference sequence) supplies CDR1 GTSNPN and CDR2 SVGIG. The sample holds a few counts of this clone. Its antigen target is currently unknown. No qualities accompany the bases; no much larger clone lies one base away. Genomic DNA was extracted with the Qiagen DNeasy kit from unsorted PBMCs and from negatively selected CD4+ and CD8+ fractions. Amplification of TCR beta CDR3 regions was done by immunoSEQ multiplex PCR with primers that anneal to V and J segments. A synthetic immune receptor repertoire was used to minimize amplification bias, and any residual bias was removed computationally once sequencing was done. The authors' pipeline ran thus. Repertoire diversity was quantified as the Shannon entropy index using custom Python scripts. Unsorted, CD4+ and CD8+ repertoires were analyzed separately, except for combined analyses in which CD4+ and CD8+ sequences were merged in silico. Clonal expansion was defined as at least a 2-fold frequency increase after treatment relative to C1D1, with a pseudocount of 0.5 for undetected baseline clones. Singleton clones were defined as clones with 0 or 1 copy at C1D1, and non-singleton clones were defined as clones with 2 or more copies. Clones expanded in unsorted samples were assigned a CD4+, CD8+ or unknown annotation through matching of protein sequences in sorted samples from the same patient. Wilcoxon tests on paired samples were used to test diversity changes from C1D1 to C4D1. The table was pulled from immuneACCESS by TCRdb, which kept in-frame rearrangements only. Such tables lose some clones; where checked, under half of the loss comes from unresolved V genes, and the rest has no known cause. V and J calls and clone size are copied from that table; D and trimming were computed from the DNA. The sample has 20,000 to 25,000 clones on record, about three quarters of them singletons. The leading ten clones occupy about 15% of the sample.

The source is a human donor with classical Hodgkin lymphoma. Recombination connected TRBV30 to TRBJ1-1, with no D gene named confidently. This specimen was peripheral blood mononuclear cells (PBMCs), taken before the second cycle of nivolumab. CDR3 protein: CAWGRAEAFF. The nucleotides read TGTGCCTGGGGTAGGGCTGAAGCTTTCTTT. Reference TRBV30 and TRBJ1-1 proteins supply the regions before and after the CDR3; the full variable domain is: SQTIHQWPATLVQPVGSPLSLECTVEGTSNPNLYWYRQAAGRGLQLLFYSVGIGQISSEVPQNLSASRPQDRQFILSSKKLLLSDSGFYLCAWGRAEAFFGQGTRLTVV.